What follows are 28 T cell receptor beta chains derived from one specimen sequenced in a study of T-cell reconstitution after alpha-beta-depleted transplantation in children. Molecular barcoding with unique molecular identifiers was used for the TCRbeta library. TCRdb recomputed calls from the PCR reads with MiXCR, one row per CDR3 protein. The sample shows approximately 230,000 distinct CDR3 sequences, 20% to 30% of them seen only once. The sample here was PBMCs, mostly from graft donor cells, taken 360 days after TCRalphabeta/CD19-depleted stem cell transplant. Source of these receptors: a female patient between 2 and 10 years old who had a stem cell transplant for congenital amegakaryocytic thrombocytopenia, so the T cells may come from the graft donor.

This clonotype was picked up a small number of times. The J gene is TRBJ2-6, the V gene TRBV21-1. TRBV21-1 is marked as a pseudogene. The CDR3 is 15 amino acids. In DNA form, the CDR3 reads TGTGCCAGCAGCAAATTGAGGTCCGGGGCCAACGTCCTGACTTTC. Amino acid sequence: CASSKLRSGANVLTF.

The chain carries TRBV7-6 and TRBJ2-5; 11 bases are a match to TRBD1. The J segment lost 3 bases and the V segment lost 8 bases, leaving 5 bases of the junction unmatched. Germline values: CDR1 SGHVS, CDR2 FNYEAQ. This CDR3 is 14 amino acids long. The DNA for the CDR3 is TGTGCCAGCGCCTGGGGACAGGGGGAAGAGACCCAGTACTTC. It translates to CASAWGQGEETQYF.

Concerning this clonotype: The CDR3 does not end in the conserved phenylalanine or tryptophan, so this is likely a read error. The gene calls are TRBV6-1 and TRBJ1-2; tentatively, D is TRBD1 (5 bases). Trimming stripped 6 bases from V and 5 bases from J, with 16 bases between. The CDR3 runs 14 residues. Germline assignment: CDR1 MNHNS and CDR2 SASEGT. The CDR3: CASRGRGLRYGYTC. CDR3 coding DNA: TGTGCCAGCAGAGGACGGGGCTTACGGTATGGCTACACCTGC.

The DNA for the CDR3 is TGCGCCAGCAGCTATACAGCGGGGAAGAACACCGGGGAGCTGTTTTTT. This gives the protein CASSYTAGKNTGELFF. This chain joins TRBV5-1 and TRBJ2-2; the match to TRBD2 covers 7 bases. Germline trimming cut 3 bases from V and 1 base from J; bases unmatched to any gene: 6. Germline CDR1 SGHRS, CDR2 YFSETQ. The CDR3 spans 16 residues.

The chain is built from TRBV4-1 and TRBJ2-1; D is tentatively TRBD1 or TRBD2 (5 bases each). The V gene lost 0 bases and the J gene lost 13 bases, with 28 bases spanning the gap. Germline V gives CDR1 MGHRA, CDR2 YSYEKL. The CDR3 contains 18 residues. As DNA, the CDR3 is TGCGCCAGCAGCCAAGATGGTTTATGGACAAACGGGGCTCCGTTACAGTTCTTC. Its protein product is CASSQDGLWTNGAPLQFF.

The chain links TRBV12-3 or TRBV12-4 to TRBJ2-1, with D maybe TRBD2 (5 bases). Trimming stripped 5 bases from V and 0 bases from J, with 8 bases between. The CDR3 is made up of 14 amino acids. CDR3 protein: CASSSGRSYNEQFF. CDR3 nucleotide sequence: TGTGCCAGCAGTAGCGGTCGCTCCTACAATGAGCAGTTCTTC.

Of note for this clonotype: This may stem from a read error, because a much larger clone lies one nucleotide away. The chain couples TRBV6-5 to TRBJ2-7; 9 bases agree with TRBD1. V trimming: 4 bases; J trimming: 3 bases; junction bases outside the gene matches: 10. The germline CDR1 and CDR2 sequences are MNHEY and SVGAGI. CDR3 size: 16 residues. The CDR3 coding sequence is TGTGCCAGCAGTTCCACCGGGACAGGGATTGGCTACGAGCAGTACTTC. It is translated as CASSSTGTGIGYEQYF.

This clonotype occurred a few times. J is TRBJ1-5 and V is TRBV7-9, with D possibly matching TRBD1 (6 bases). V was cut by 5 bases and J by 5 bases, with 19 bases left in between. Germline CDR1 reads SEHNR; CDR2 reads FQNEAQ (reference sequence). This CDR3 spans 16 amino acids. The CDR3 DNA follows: TGTGCCAGCAGCGCCCAGACAGGTTCGTTGTATCAGCCCCAGCATTTT. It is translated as CASSAQTGSLYQPQHF.

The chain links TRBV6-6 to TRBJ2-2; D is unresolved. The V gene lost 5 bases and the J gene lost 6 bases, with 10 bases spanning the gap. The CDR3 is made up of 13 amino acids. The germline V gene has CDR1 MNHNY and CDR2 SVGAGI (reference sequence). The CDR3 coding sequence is TGTGCCAGCAGTACTCGACCCCCCGGGGAGCTGTTTTTT. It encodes CASSTRPPGELFF.

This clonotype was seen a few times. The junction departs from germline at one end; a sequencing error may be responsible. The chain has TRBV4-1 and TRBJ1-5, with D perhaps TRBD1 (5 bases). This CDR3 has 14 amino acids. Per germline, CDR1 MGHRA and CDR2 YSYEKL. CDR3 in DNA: TGCGCCAGCAGGCAAGATCCGGGGGGTTATCCCCAGCATTTT. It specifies CASRQDPGGYPQHF.

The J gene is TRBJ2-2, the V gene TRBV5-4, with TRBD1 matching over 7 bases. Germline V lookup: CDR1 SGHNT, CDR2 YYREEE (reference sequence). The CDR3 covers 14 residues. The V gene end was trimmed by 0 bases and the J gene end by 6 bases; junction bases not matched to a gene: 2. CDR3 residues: CASSLGRGSGELFF. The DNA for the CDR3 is TGTGCCAGCAGCTTGGGCAGGGGGTCCGGGGAGCTGTTTTTT.

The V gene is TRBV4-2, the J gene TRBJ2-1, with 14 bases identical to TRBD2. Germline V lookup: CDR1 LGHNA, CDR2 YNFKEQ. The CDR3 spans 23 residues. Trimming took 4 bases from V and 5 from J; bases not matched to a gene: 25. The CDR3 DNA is TGTGCCAGCAGCCCGGGCCCGAATAGATGCCACACGATGGGACTAGCGGGGGACAATGAGCAGTTCTTC. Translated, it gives CASSPGPNRCHTMGLAGDNEQFF.

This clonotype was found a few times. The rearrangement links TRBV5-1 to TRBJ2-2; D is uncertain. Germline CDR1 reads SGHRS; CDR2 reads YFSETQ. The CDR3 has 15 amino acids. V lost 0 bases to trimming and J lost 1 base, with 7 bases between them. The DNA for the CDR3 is TGCGCCAGCAGCTTGGAGGAACAGAACACCGGGGAGCTGTTTTTT. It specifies CASSLEEQNTGELFF.

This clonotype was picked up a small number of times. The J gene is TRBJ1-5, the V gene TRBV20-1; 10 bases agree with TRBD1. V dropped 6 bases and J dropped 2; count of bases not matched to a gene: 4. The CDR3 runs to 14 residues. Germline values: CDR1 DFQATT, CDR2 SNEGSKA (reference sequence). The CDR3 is CSARDRGRNQPQHF. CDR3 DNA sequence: TGCAGTGCCAGGGACAGGGGACGCAATCAGCCCCAGCATTTT.

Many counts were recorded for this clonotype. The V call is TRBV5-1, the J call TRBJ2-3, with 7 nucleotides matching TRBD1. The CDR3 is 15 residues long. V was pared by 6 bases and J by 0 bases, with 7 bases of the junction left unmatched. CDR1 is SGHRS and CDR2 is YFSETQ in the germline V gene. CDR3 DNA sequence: TGCGCCAGCACCGGGACAGTTTTTAGCACAGATACGCAGTATTTT. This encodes CASTGTVFSTDTQYF.

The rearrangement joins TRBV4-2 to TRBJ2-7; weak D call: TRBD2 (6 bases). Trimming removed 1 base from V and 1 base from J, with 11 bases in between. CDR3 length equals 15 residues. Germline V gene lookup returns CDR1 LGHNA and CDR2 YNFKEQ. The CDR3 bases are TGTGCCAGCAGCCAAGTTTTAGCGGCATCCTACGAGCAGTACTTC. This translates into CASSQVLAASYEQYF.

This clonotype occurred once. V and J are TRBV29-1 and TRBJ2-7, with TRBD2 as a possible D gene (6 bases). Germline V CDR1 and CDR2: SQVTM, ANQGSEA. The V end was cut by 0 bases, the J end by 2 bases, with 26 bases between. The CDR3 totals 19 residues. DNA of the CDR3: TGCAGCGTTGAAGATTCCACGGGACTCCCAGGAACCTTTCCCTACGAGCAGTACTTC. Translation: CSVEDSTGLPGTFPYEQYF.

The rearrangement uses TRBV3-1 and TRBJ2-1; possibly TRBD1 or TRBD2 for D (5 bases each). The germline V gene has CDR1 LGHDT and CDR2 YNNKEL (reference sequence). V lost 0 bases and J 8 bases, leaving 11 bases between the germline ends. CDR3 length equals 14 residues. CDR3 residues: CASSQDYRGDEQFF. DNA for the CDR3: TGTGCCAGCAGCCAAGATTATCGGGGCGATGAGCAGTTCTTC.

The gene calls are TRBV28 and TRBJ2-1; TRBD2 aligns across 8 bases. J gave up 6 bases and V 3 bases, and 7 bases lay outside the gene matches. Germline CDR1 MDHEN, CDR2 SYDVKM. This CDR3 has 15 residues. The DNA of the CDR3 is TGTGCCAGCAGTTTTCAAGCGGGAGTGCTCAATGAGCAGTTCTTC. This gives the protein CASSFQAGVLNEQFF.

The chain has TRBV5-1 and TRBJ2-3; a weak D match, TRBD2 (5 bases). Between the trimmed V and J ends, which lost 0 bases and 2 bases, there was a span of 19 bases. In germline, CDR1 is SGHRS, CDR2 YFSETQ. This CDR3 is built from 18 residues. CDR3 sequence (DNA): TGCGCCAGCAGCTTGGTGGGCTCTGGGCTAGCCCTCACAGATACGCAGTATTTT. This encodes CASSLVGSGLALTDTQYF. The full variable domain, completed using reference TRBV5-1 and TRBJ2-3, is KAGVTQTPRYLIKTRGQQVTLSCSPISGHRSVSWYQQTPGQGLQFLFEYFSETQRNKGNFPGRFSGRQFSNSRSEMNVSTLELGDSALYLCASSLVGSGLALTDTQYFGPGTRLTVL.

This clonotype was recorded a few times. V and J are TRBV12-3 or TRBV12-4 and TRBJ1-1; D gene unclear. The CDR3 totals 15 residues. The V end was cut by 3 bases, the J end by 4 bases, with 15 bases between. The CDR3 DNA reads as TGTGCCAGCAGTTTTGTTCCGGGCTCTTCCACTGAAGCTTTCTTT. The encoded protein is CASSFVPGSSTEAFF.

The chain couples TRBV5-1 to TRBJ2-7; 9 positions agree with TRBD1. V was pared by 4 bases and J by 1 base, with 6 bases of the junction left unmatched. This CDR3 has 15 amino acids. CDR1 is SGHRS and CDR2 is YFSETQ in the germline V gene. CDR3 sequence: CASSRGQGRSYEQYF. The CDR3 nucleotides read TGCGCCAGCAGCAGAGGACAGGGGAGGTCCTACGAGCAGTACTTC.

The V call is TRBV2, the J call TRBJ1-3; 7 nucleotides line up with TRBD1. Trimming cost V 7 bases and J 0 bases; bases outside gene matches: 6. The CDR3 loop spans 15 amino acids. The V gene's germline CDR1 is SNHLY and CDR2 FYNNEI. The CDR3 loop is CASTIQGFSGNTIYF. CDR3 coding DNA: TGTGCCAGCACGATACAGGGGTTCTCTGGAAACACCATATATTTT.

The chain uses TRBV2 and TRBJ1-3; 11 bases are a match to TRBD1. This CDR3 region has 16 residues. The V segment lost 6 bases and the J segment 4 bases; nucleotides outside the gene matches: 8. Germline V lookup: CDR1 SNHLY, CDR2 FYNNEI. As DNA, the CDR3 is TGTGCCAGCAGGGACAGGGGGCCGGCCCGGGGAAACACCATATATTTT. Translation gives CASRDRGPARGNTIYF.

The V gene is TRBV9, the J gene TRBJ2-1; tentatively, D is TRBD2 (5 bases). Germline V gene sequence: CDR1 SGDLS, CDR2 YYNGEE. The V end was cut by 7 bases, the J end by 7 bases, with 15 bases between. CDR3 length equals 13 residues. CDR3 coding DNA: TGTGCCAGCGCCCGGGATACACGGAATGAGCAGTTCTTC. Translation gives CASARDTRNEQFF.

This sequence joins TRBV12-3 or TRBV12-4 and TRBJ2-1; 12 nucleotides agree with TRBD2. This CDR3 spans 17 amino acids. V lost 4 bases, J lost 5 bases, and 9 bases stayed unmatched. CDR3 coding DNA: TGTGCCAGCAGTTCCTCTAGCGGGGGGGCATGGAACAATGAGCAGTTCTTC. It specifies CASSSSSGGAWNNEQFF.

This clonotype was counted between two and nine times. In DNA form, the CDR3 reads TGTGCCAGCTCACCAAAACCGGGTGAGCAGTTCTTC. Translated: CASSPKPGEQFF. The rearrangement joins TRBV18 to TRBJ2-1; the D is unclear. CDR1 and CDR2 (germline): KGHSH, LQKENI. The V end was cut by 2 bases, the J end by 9 bases, with 8 bases between. There are 12 residues in the CDR3.

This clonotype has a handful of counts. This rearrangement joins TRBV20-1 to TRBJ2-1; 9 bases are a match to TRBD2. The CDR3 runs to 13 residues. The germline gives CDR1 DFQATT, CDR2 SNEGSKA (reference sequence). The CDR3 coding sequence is TGCGGGGGGCTAGCGGGGCTCTACAATGAGCAGTTCTTC. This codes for CGGLAGLYNEQFF.